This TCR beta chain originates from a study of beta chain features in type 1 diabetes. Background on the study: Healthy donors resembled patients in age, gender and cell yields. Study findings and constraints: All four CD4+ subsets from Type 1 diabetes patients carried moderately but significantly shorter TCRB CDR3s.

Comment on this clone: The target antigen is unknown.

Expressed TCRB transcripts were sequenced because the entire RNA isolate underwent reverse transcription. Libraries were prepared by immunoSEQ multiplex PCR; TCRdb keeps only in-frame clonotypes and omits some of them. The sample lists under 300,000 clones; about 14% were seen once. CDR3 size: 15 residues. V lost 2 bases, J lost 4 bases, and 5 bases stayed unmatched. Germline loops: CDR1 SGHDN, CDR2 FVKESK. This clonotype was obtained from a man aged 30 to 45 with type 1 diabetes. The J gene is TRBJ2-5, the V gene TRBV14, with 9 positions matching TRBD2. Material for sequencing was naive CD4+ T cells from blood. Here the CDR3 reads CASSQRGLALETQYF. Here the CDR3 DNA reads TGTGCCAGCAGCCAAAGGGGACTAGCCTTAGAGACCCAGTACTTC.